This T cell receptor beta chain was sequenced during a study of beta chain features in type 1 diabetes. Overall study: Sorted cells numbering 107,917,701 were examined across all samples. The study's findings and limits: When VDJ junctions were examined, type 1 diabetes patients showed fewer insertions and more deletions. Any role of HLA type in TCRB rearrangement remained unresolved here.

With regard to this clone: Its cognate antigen is unknown.

The V gene lost 3 bases and the J gene lost 1 base, with 9 bases spanning the gap. This CDR3 is 14 amino acids long. Looked up from germline, CDR1 is MNHEY and CDR2 is SMNVEV (reference sequence). Investigators reverse transcribed all isolated RNA, so they sequenced expressed TCRB transcripts. Measured with immunoSEQ multiplex PCR; TCRdb has only the in-frame clones, and not every one. The sample comprises roughly 330,000 clones, approximately 11% of which are singletons, and 0.015% rests with the top ten. The TCR comes from a woman in her twenties or thirties in good health. The chain joins TRBV27 to TRBJ1-1; no reliable D call. The sequencing sample was made of naive CD4+ T cells from blood. CDR3 nucleotides: TGTGCCAGCAGTTTTGTGGCCCGGAACACTGAAGCTTTCTTT. Its translation: CASSFVARNTEAFF.